Listed below are T cell receptor beta chains from one sample, sequenced in a study of blood T cell repertoires in COVID-19. Repertoires were generated with immunoSEQ multiplex PCR, while TCRdb's copy carries only in-frame clones and drops some. In the table there are 25,000 to 30,000 clones, 80% to 90% of which are singletons. The source material was peripheral blood. These TCRs come from a woman aged 50 to 60 with active COVID-19. Both conserved end residues are part of each CDR3. A D gene is named only where the DNA matches it firmly. Size values are once, few and many counts, or a class for expanded clones, and some rows have none.

size | D | J | V | CDR3 | DNA
. | TRBD2 | TRBJ2-1 | TRBV5-1 | CASSLGRAGDEQFF | TGCGCCAGCAGCTTGGGGCGAGCGGGAGATGAGCAGTTCTTC
. | . | TRBJ2-1 | TRBV5-1 | CATKSGQGSYNEQFF | TGCGCCACCAAGAGTGGCCAGGGCTCCTACAATGAGCAGTTCTTC
. | . | TRBJ1-3 | TRBV4-1 | CASSQGGGRGGNTIYF | TGCGCCAGCAGCCAAGGGGGGGGGCGCGGTGGAAACACCATATATTTT
. | TRBD2 | TRBJ2-5 | TRBV28 | CASTPSGSRETQYF | TGTGCCAGCACCCCGAGCGGGAGTAGGGAGACCCAGTACTTC
. | . | TRBJ1-2 | TRBV27 | CASSPLSPPGGYTF | TGTGCCAGCAGCCCCTTATCCCCTCCCGGGGGCTACACCTTC
. | TRBD2 | TRBJ2-2 | TRBV5-1 | CASSFSGKANTGELFF | TGCGCCAGCAGCTTTAGCGGGAAGGCGAACACCGGGGAGCTGTTTTTT
. | TRBD1 | TRBJ2-7 | TRBV4-1 | CASSRTGVGEQYF | TGCGCCAGCAGCAGAACAGGGGTTGGCGAGCAGTACTTC
. | . | TRBJ1-1 | TRBV6-6 | CASSITQGNTEAFF | TGTGCCAGCAGTATCACCCAGGGTAATACTGAAGCTTTCTTT
. | TRBD2 | TRBJ2-1 | TRBV25-1 | CASSTSGRTSYNEQFF | TGTGCCAGCTCCACTAGCGGGAGAACGTCCTACAATGAGCAGTTCTTC
. | TRBD1 | TRBJ1-1 | TRBV5-4 | CASSRTGGGGAFF | TGTGCCAGCAGCAGGACAGGGGGCGGGGGAGCTTTCTTT
. | TRBD2 | TRBJ2-1 | TRBV3-1/TRBV3-2 | CASSRTSMGNEQFF | TGTGCCAGCAGCCGGACTAGCATGGGCAATGAGCAGTTCTTC
. | TRBD2 | TRBJ2-1 | TRBV19 | CASSRLAGGPEQFF | TGTGCCAGTAGTAGACTAGCGGGAGGGCCAGAGCAGTTCTTC
. | TRBD2 | TRBJ2-3 | TRBV4-2 | CASSQDQASGMDTQYF | TGTGCCAGCAGCCAAGATCAGGCTAGCGGGATGGATACGCAGTATTTT
. | TRBD1 | TRBJ1-1 | TRBV4-2 | CASSELDRGPLNTEAFF | TGTGCCAGCAGCGAATTGGACAGGGGGCCTCTGAACACTGAAGCTTTCTTT
. | TRBD1 | TRBJ2-5 | TRBV24-1 | CATSDTTGTGGRETQYF | TGTGCCACCAGTGACACGACTGGGACAGGGGGTCGAGAGACCCAGTACTTC
few | . | TRBJ2-5 | TRBV27 | CASSLSRAIQETQYF | TGTGCCAGCAGTTTATCCAGGGCCATCCAAGAGACCCAGTACTTC
. | . | TRBJ1-1 | TRBV28 | CASSLQGKNTEAFF | TGTGCCAGCAGTCTGCAGGGGAAAAACACTGAAGCTTTCTTT
. | TRBD2 | TRBJ2-5 | TRBV7-9 | CASSLGVGGRGQETQYF | TGTGCCAGCAGCTTAGGTGTCGGCGGGAGGGGGCAAGAGACCCAGTACTTC
. | TRBD2 | TRBJ2-3 | TRBV27 | CASSLLSGGHLTDTQYF | TGTGCCAGCAGTCTCCTTAGCGGGGGACATCTCACAGATACGCAGTATTTT
. | . | TRBJ1-1 | TRBV2 | CASNEYGRGNTEAFF | TGTGCCAGCAATGAGTACGGCAGGGGGAACACTGAAGCTTTCTTT
. | . | TRBJ2-7 | TRBV15 | CATSRDRGVKYF | TGTGCCACCAGCAGAGATCGAGGAGTTAAGTACTTC
. | TRBD2 | TRBJ2-5 | TRBV27 | CASSFQSGIQETQYF | TGTGCCAGCAGTTTTCAAAGCGGGATACAAGAGACCCAGTACTTC
. | . | TRBJ2-7 | TRBV2 | CASRGSPYEQYF | TGTGCCAGCAGGGGCAGCCCCTACGAGCAGTACTTC
. | . | TRBJ2-7 | TRBV28 | CASRDSYEQYF | TGTGCCAGCAGGGACAGCTACGAGCAGTACTTC
. | TRBD1 | TRBJ1-1 | TRBV29-1 | CSVEDEGAVAFF | TGCAGCGTTGAAGATGAGGGGGCGGTGGCTTTCTTT
. | TRBD2 | TRBJ2-1 | TRBV5-4 | CASSPPGTREQFF | TGTGCCAGCAGCCCGCCCGGGACTAGGGAGCAGTTCTTC
once | . | TRBJ2-6 | TRBV27 | CASSLFAGSGANVLTF | TGTGCCAGCAGTTTATTTGCGGGCTCTGGGGCCAACGTCCTGACTTTC
. | . | TRBJ1-3 | TRBV2 | CASSVRGSTIYF | TGTGCCAGCAGTGTAAGGGGCTCCACCATATATTTT
. | TRBD1 | TRBJ2-1 | TRBV4-1 | CASSQDSWTGDDEQFF | TGCGCCAGCAGCCAAGATTCCTGGACAGGGGACGATGAGCAGTTCTTC
. | TRBD1 | TRBJ1-1 | TRBV6-6 | CASRTGDSLEAFF | TGTGCCAGCAGAACGGGGGACAGCCTTGAAGCTTTCTTT
. | TRBD1 | TRBJ2-7 | TRBV5-6 | CASSLTNRGEQYF | TGTGCCAGCAGCTTGACGAACAGGGGAGAGCAGTACTTC
. | TRBD2 | TRBJ2-1 | TRBV19 | CASSQREGSNEQFF | TGTGCCAGTAGTCAGCGGGAGGGCAGCAATGAGCAGTTCTTC
. | TRBD1 | TRBJ2-2 | TRBV5-6 | CASSLWGTGLTGELFF | TGTGCCAGCAGCTTGTGGGGGACAGGGCTCACCGGGGAGCTGTTTTTT
. | . | TRBJ2-7 | TRBV30 | CAWSVGGFKYEQYF | TGTGCCTGGAGTGTTGGAGGGTTCAAGTACGAGCAGTACTTC
. | TRBD1 | TRBJ2-7 | TRBV2 | CASSERDRDFEQYF | TGTGCCAGCAGTGAAAGGGACAGGGATTTCGAGCAGTACTTC
. | TRBD2 | TRBJ2-1 | TRBV9 | CASSAGTSGRAAYNEQFF | TGTGCCAGCAGCGCCGGGACTAGCGGGAGGGCCGCCTACAATGAGCAGTTCTTC
few | . | TRBJ2-1 | TRBV5-1 | CASSSPNEQFF | TGCGCCAGCAGCTCCCCAAATGAGCAGTTCTTC
. | . | TRBJ1-4 | TRBV28 | CASTSTSEANEKLFF | TGTGCCAGCACCTCGACGTCGGAGGCTAATGAAAAACTGTTTTTT
. | TRBD2 | TRBJ2-1 | TRBV10-3 | CAISESLREYDNEQFF | TGTGCCATCAGTGAGTCCCTGCGGGAGTACGACAATGAGCAGTTCTTC
. | TRBD2 | TRBJ2-3 | TRBV6-6 | CASNQIAGHTDTQYF | TGTGCCAGCAATCAAATAGCGGGTCACACAGATACGCAGTATTTT
. | . | TRBJ2-1 | TRBV7-9 | CASNLAWDEQFF | TGTGCCAGCAATCTAGCTTGGGATGAGCAGTTCTTC
. | TRBD1 | TRBJ2-3 | TRBV30 | CAWGPGQGADTQYF | TGTGCCTGGGGTCCGGGACAGGGTGCAGATACGCAGTATTTT
few | . | TRBJ2-7 | TRBV30 | CAWSVVEREQYF | TGTGCCTGGAGTGTAGTGGAGCGCGAGCAGTACTTC
. | TRBD1 | TRBJ1-2 | TRBV18 | CASSPKQGDGYTF | TGTGCCAGCTCACCGAAACAGGGGGACGGCTACACCTTC
. | . | TRBJ1-1 | TRBV5-5 | CASSGRRVGTEAFF | TGTGCCAGCAGCGGGAGACGGGTAGGTACTGAAGCTTTCTTT
once | . | TRBJ2-7 | TRBV30 | CAWSVGNGGEQYF | TGTGCCTGGAGTGTCGGGAACGGGGGCGAGCAGTACTTC
. | . | TRBJ2-1 | TRBV11-1 | CASSLALGGSYNEQFF | TGTGCCAGCAGCTTAGCTTTGGGGGGCTCCTACAATGAGCAGTTCTTC
. | . | TRBJ1-2 | TRBV5-4 | CASSHYRDYGYTF | TGTGCCAGCAGCCACTACAGGGACTATGGCTACACCTTC
. | TRBD1 | TRBJ1-2 | TRBV6-5 | CASSRQGSGGYTF | TGTGCCAGCAGCAGACAGGGGTCTGGTGGCTACACCTTC
. | . | TRBJ1-5 | TRBV3-1/TRBV3-2 | CASSQGGWSNQPQHF | TGTGCCAGCAGCCAAGGGGGCTGGAGCAATCAGCCCCAGCATTTT
few | TRBD1 | TRBJ1-1 | TRBV7-9 | CASSYGDRGGTEAFF | TGTGCCAGCAGCTACGGGGACAGGGGAGGCACTGAAGCTTTCTTT
once | TRBD2 | TRBJ2-1 | TRBV24-1 | CATSDWRTSGRSLRNEQFF | TGTGCCACCAGTGATTGGAGGACTAGCGGGAGGTCTCTACGCAATGAGCAGTTCTTC
. | TRBD1 | TRBJ2-7 | TRBV5-1 | CASSLRQGAYEQYF | TGCGCCAGCAGCTTGAGACAGGGGGCATACGAGCAGTACTTC